The following is a TCR beta chain sequence with its context. Its antigen remains unknown. Per the original methods: To classify distant metastasis in papillary thyroid cancer, a model was built from CDR3 differences across clinicopathological groups. TCRdb re-analyzed the PCR reads using MiXCR. TCRdb's processing, not the authors' own work, is the source of the V and J calls. The data contain about 30,000 clones, under 30% of them seen just once; the ten biggest clones take up approximately 30%. This specimen belongs to a study of metastatic and nonmetastatic thyroid tumors. Study as a whole: Blood and tumor or nodule tissue repertoires from malignant and benign thyroid patients were compared.

Whole-study findings and limits: Significantly greater TCR beta diversity was reportedly found in malignant thyroid tumors than in benign nodules (in blood and tumor).

The V segment lost 4 bases and the J segment 6 bases; nucleotides outside the gene matches: 2. This CDR3 has 15 residues. The V gene's germline CDR1 is SGHRS and CDR2 YFSETQ. Thyroid surgery took place with no prior treatment in any patient. J is TRBJ2-2 and V is TRBV5-1; 14 nucleotides match TRBD2. The material sequenced was blood. This TCR derives from a female donor with papillary thyroid cancer or a benign thyroid nodule (not recorded which). Some clones in this sample may be carry-over from other donors' samples. The CDR3 DNA sequence: TGCGCCAGCAGCCCGGGACTAGCGGGGGCCGGGGAGCTGTTTTTT. Protein product: CASSPGLAGAGELFF.